Presented here are 21 T cell receptor beta chains from one specimen sequenced in a study of long-term antiretroviral therapy in people with HIV. Survey-level immunoSEQ v3.0 assays were run. Repertoires were generated with immunoSEQ multiplex PCR, while TCRdb's copy carries only in-frame clones and drops some. The sample contains 11,000 to 15,000 clones, nearly 90% of which appear only once. This sample comprised unsorted PBMCs, obtained 6.2 years after starting antiretroviral therapy. The receptors were sampled from a man in his forties or fifties with HIV.

In DNA, the CDR3 is TGCAGCGTTGAAGAGGGGCGGCCGGGGGGCTATGGCTACACCTTC. It encodes CSVEEGRPGGYGYTF. This chain connects TRBV29-1 to TRBJ1-2, with D tentatively TRBD1 (5 bases). Germline V gives CDR1 SQVTM, CDR2 ANQGSEA. The CDR3 contains 15 residues. Trimming cost V 0 bases and J 4 bases, with 15 bases left between them.

The rearrangement links TRBV28 to TRBJ2-4; 13 bases match TRBD2. V trimming: 6 bases; J trimming: 15 bases; junction bases outside the gene matches: 11. Germline CDR1 reads MDHEN; CDR2 reads SYDVKM. The CDR3 sequence is 14 residues long. In DNA form, the CDR3 reads TGTGCCAGCAGGTATACTAGCGGGAGGGCCCTGTGGTACTTC. This translates into CASRYTSGRALWYF. Using reference TRBV28 and TRBJ2-4 for the parts outside the CDR3, the full variable domain is DVKVTQSSRYLVKRTGEKVFLECVQDMDHENMFWYRQDPGLGLRLIYFSYDVKMKEKGDIPEGYSVSREKKERFSLILESASTNQTSMYLCASRYTSGRALWYFGAGTRLSVL.

The V and J genes are TRBV27 and TRBJ2-7; the D gene could be TRBD1 or TRBD2 (5 bases each). This CDR3 contains 16 residues. Trimming pared 3 bases from V and 3 bases from J, leaving 18 bases between. Germline V lookup: CDR1 MNHEY, CDR2 SMNVEV (reference sequence). DNA of the CDR3: TGTGCCAGCAGTTTGAGTTGGGGACCGACACTCTACGAGCAGTACTTC. It codes for CASSLSWGPTLYEQYF.

The chain combines TRBV9 with TRBJ1-1; maybe TRBD1 (5 bases). Germline loops: CDR1 SGDLS, CDR2 YYNGEE. With 3 bases removed from V and 1 base from J, the gap between germline ends came to 13 bases. The CDR3 contains 15 residues. The CDR3, as DNA: TGTGCCAGCAGCGCCTTAATCGGGGGGAACACTGAAGCTTTCTTT. Translated, it gives CASSALIGGNTEAFF.

This clone appeared a single time. The CDR3 DNA is TGTGCCAGCAGCCCACGGACTAGCGGGAGTGGCGAGCAGTACTTC. It specifies CASSPRTSGSGEQYF. The rearrangement joins TRBV7-2 to TRBJ2-7, with 13 bases matching TRBD2. The CDR3 is 15 residues long. The ends lost 5 bases at V and 6 bases at J; junction bases unmatched: 7. CDR1 and CDR2 from the germline V gene are SGHTA and FQGNSA.

The chain has TRBV5-6 and TRBJ1-2; D is ambiguous. The CDR3 spans 14 residues. V was cut by 0 bases and J by 2 bases, with 8 bases left in between. Germline V CDR1 and CDR2: SGHDT, YYEEEE. Here the CDR3 reads CASSLAGSNYGYTF. The CDR3 DNA follows: TGTGCCAGCAGCTTGGCGGGGAGCAACTATGGCTACACCTTC.

This sequence joins TRBV5-1 and TRBJ2-3, with TRBD2 matching 9 bases. CDR1 and CDR2 (germline): SGHRS, YFSETQ. This CDR3 comprises 15 residues. V shed 0 bases, J shed 9 bases, and the junction held 8 bases outside the gene matches. The CDR3, as DNA: TGCGCCAGCAGCTTGGCCGCGGGAGGGGTAGACACGCAGTATTTT. Amino acids: CASSLAAGGVDTQYF. Based on the CDR3 plus reference TRBV5-1 and TRBJ2-3, the full variable domain is KAGVTQTPRYLIKTRGQQVTLSCSPISGHRSVSWYQQTPGQGLQFLFEYFSETQRNKGNFPGRFSGRQFSNSRSEMNVSTLELGDSALYLCASSLAAGGVDTQYFGPGTRLTVL.

The chain recombines TRBV11-2 with TRBJ2-7, with D possibly TRBD2 on 5 matching bases. Germline V lookup: CDR1 SGHAT, CDR2 FQNNGV. CDR3 length: 16 residues. Trimming removed 0 bases from V and 2 bases from J, with 14 bases in between. The CDR3 here is CASSLEPGDTTYEQYF. The DNA for the CDR3 is TGTGCCAGCAGCTTAGAACCCGGGGATACTACCTACGAGCAGTACTTC.

CDR3 region: CASSLIGWPGNTGELFF. For the CDR3, the DNA is TGTGCCAGCAGCTTAATCGGCTGGCCGGGGAACACCGGGGAGCTGTTTTTT. The chain links TRBV7-8 to TRBJ2-2; no definite D call. The CDR3 totals 17 residues. Germline V CDR1 and CDR2: SGHVS, FQNEAQ. Trimming cost V 2 bases and J 1 base, with 14 bases left between them. Based on the CDR3 plus reference TRBV7-8 and TRBJ2-2, the full variable domain is GAGVSQSPRYKVAKRGQDVALRCDPISGHVSLFWYQQALGQGPEFLTYFQNEAQLDKSGLPSDRFFAERPEGSVSTLKIQRTQQEDSAVYLCASSLIGWPGNTGELFFGEGSRLTVL.

The gene calls are TRBV5-1 and TRBJ2-6, with TRBD1 as a possible D gene (5 bases). Germline loops: CDR1 SGHRS, CDR2 YFSETQ. The germline V and J ends were trimmed by 0 bases and 0 bases, with 16 bases remaining between them. The CDR3 has 19 amino acids. In DNA, the CDR3 is TGCGCCAGCAGCTTGGAAAGGACATTCACGTCCTCTGGGGCCAACGTCCTGACTTTC. This sequence encodes CASSLERTFTSSGANVLTF.

The chain recombines TRBV14 with TRBJ2-5, with no clear D. The CDR3 has 14 amino acids. Germline V gives CDR1 SGHDN, CDR2 FVKESK. Trimming shortened V by 4 bases and J by 2 bases, and 11 bases separated the two germline ends. CDR3 in DNA: TGTGCCAGCAGCCTATGGGGAAGTCAAGAGACCCAGTACTTC. Its protein product is CASSLWGSQETQYF.

V and J are TRBV19 and TRBJ1-5; 10 bases line up with TRBD1. V was pared by 6 bases and J by 7 bases, with 3 bases of the junction left unmatched. The CDR3 covers 13 residues. In germline, CDR1 is LNHDA, CDR2 SQIVND (reference sequence). The CDR3 nucleotides are TGTGCCAGTAGCGGACAGGGGGGCCAGCCCCAGCATTTT. Its translation: CASSGQGGQPQHF.

CDR3 sequence: CASSLSRDYNEQFF. CDR3 coding DNA: TGTGCCAGCAGCTTAAGTCGAGACTACAATGAGCAGTTCTTC. The J gene is TRBJ2-1, the V gene TRBV7-3; D remains ambiguous. The CDR3 runs 14 residues. Germline assignment: CDR1 SGHTA and CDR2 FQGTGA. Trimming removed 1 base from V and 3 bases from J, with 7 bases in between.

This clone was detected only a few times. This chain uses TRBV19 with TRBJ2-1; possible D gene TRBD2, 5 bases. V lost 10 bases, J lost 9 bases, and 19 bases lay in between. The V gene's germline CDR1 is LNHDA and CDR2 SQIVND (reference sequence). There are 13 residues in the CDR3. CDR3 DNA: TGTGCCACCCAGGCGGGTCCCAACAGTGAGCAGTTCTTC. It codes for CATQAGPNSEQFF. Drawing the rest from reference TRBV19 and TRBJ2-1, the complete variable domain is DGGITQSPKYLFRKEGQNVTLSCEQNLNHDAMYWYRQDPGQGLRLIYYSQIVNDFQKGDIAEGYSVSREKKESFPLTVTSAQKNPTAFYLCATQAGPNSEQFFGPGTRLTVL.

This clone was seen more than once but under ten times. The chain uses TRBV30 and TRBJ1-1; D is undetermined. This CDR3 region has 12 residues. The germline gives CDR1 GTSNPN, CDR2 SVGIG (reference sequence). V shed 2 bases and J shed 4 bases, with 8 bases lying between them. The CDR3 spells CAWSQVGTEAFF. The CDR3 DNA sequence: TGTGCCTGGAGTCAAGTGGGCACTGAAGCTTTCTTT.

This chain connects TRBV10-2 to TRBJ1-1; D gene ambiguous. Germline CDR1 is WSHSY and CDR2 is SAAADI. The length of the CDR3 is 16 residues. V lost 3 bases and J 1 base, leaving 15 bases between the germline ends. The CDR3 DNA reads as TGCGCCAGCAGTGATAGAGTACGACATGCGAACACTGAAGCTTTCTTT. Its translation: CASSDRVRHANTEAFF.

V gene TRBV4-3 combines with J gene TRBJ1-3; TRBD1 is a possible D gene (5 bases). The V gene lost 1 base and the J gene lost 3 bases, with 10 bases spanning the gap. Per the germline V gene, CDR1 is LGHNA and CDR2 is YSLEER. The CDR3 has 15 amino acids. CDR3: CASSQVGGGGNTIYF. In nucleotides, the CDR3 is TGCGCCAGCAGCCAAGTGGGCGGGGGTGGAAACACCATATATTTT.

This rearrangement joins TRBV20-1 to TRBJ2-7, with unresolved D. V was clipped by 3 bases and J by 6 bases, with 9 bases between them. CDR1 and CDR2 from the germline V gene are DFQATT and SNEGSKA (reference sequence). This CDR3 contains 11 residues. The CDR3, as DNA: TGCAGTGCTAGTGCCCGGACCGAGCAGTACTTC. Protein sequence: CSASARTEQYF.

The chain has TRBV5-1 and TRBJ1-1; D unresolved. Germline lookup yields CDR1 SGHRS and CDR2 YFSETQ. The CDR3 has 14 residues. Trimming removed 0 bases at V and 1 base at J, with 7 bases between. The chain's CDR3 is CASSLGPGNTEAFF. CDR3 coding DNA: TGCGCCAGCAGCTTGGGCCCGGGGAACACTGAAGCTTTCTTT.

The gene calls are TRBV4-2 and TRBJ2-1; either TRBD1 or TRBD2 may fit D (5 bases each). Germline V gene lookup returns CDR1 LGHNA and CDR2 YNFKEQ. CDR3 length: 14 residues. V lost 4 bases to trimming and J lost 6 bases, with 13 bases between them. DNA of the CDR3: TGTGCCAGCAGCCTTGGGGGTGTCGGCAATGAGCAGTTCTTC. Translated: CASSLGGVGNEQFF.

This clone is medium-sized by share. The V call is TRBV27, the J call TRBJ2-7, with 10 bases that match TRBD2. The germline CDR1 and CDR2 sequences are MNHEY and SMNVEV (reference sequence). CDR3 size: 16 residues. The ends lost 8 bases at V and 3 bases at J; junction bases unmatched: 13. DNA for the CDR3: TGTGCCAGCTCACCGAGCGGGAGGGCCATGATCTACGAGCAGTACTTC. Amino acid sequence: CASSPSGRAMIYEQYF.